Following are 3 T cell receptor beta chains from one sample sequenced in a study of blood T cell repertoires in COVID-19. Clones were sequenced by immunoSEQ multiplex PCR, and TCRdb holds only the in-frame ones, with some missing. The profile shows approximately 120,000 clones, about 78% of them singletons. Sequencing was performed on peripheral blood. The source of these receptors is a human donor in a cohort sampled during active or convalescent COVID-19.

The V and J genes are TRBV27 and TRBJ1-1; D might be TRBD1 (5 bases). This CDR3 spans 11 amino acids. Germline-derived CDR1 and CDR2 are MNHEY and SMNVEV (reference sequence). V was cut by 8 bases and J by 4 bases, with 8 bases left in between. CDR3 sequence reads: CASLGGTEAFF. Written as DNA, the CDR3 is TGTGCCAGCCTGGGGGGCACTGAAGCTTTCTTT.

The CDR3 spells CASSKDRGLTGNTIYF. CDR3 DNA: TGTGCCAGCAGCAAGGACAGGGGGCTTACTGGAAACACCATATATTTT. The genes are TRBV9 and TRBJ1-3; 11 bases line up with TRBD1. V shed 4 bases and J 2 bases; nucleotides not matched to a gene: 5. The germline CDR1 and CDR2 sequences are SGDLS and YYNGEE. The CDR3 runs 16 residues. Supplemented by reference TRBV9 and TRBJ1-3, the full variable domain reads DSGVTQTPKHLITATGQRVTLRCSPRSGDLSVYWYQQSLDQGLQFLIQYYNGEERAKGNILERFSAQQFPDLHSELNLSSLELGDSALYFCASSKDRGLTGNTIYFGEGSWLTVV.

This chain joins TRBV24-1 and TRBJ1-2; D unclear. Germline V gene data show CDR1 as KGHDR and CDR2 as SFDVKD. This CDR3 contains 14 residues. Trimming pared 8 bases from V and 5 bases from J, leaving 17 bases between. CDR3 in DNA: TGTGCCACCATAAAGCCGGGCCGGGAATATGGCTACACCTTC. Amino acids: CATIKPGREYGYTF.